This TCR beta chain was recorded in a study of T cells after yellow fever vaccination (dated by TCRdb to between 2017 and 2020). Regarding the complete study: The SMART-Seq v4 Ultra Low Input RNA kit was used to prepare libraries from fractions with low cell numbers. To follow T-cell clones before and after primary and booster YFV17D yellow fever vaccination, bulk TCR alpha and beta repertoires were sequenced over time. Two healthy male donors made up the cohort, one aged 18 to 30 years and the other aged 30 to 40 years. Blood was drawn at multiple timepoints before and after primary and secondary immunization, with bulk PBMC replicates and cell subsets isolated. Broad study findings and their caveats: The secondary T-cell response was weaker than the primary response but faster, peaking on day 5 instead of day 15. Only two donors were included in the study, so the extent to which the findings can be generalized is limited. Computational filtering was needed because FACS-sorted repertoires could contain abundant contaminating clonotypes from the bulk population. After the booster, most of the clones that had expanded following primary vaccination were detected again (almost 98% of CD4 and 80% to 90% of CD8), which suggests that memory was broadly maintained. A small fraction of clonotypes appeared in both the CD4 and CD8 compartments, likely as a result of convergent recombination.

This clonotype came up many times. No antigen is known for it. Base qualities are not recorded, but no much larger clone differs from it by a single base. Between the V and J ends, shortened by 0 bases and 2 bases respectively, the junction contains 15 bases. From the cysteine up to the phenylalanine, the CDR3 has a length of 16 residues. The read is trimmed to its CDR3 DNA, 48 bases read in frame from base 1. The germline V gene sets CDR1 to SGHRS and CDR2 to YFSETQ. Synthesis of TCR cDNA relied on 5'RACE template switching, a step that introduced a universal primer site along with unique molecular identifiers. Priming for cDNA synthesis came from both the TCR alpha and TCR beta constant segments. Library amplification used two PCR steps, and the second PCR step added sample barcodes and sequencing adapters. Libraries were sequenced on Illumina HiSeq 2500 (2x100 bp) or NovaSeq (2x150 bp). As for the authors' bioinformatics: MIGEC handled demultiplexing of reads and collapsing into UMI consensus sequences, while MiXCR performed V(D)J alignment. Vaccine-responding clonotypes were identified with edgeR using replicate PBMC samples, with FDR below 0.01 and a log2 fold change above 5 up to day 15 being required. Each bulk clonotype was labeled CD4 or CD8 based on which sequenced repertoire, CD4 or CD8, contained the clonotype at higher abundance. TCRdb redid the processing of the public reads, applying fastp at Q25 and MiXCR, and retained in-frame beta chains. Here each entry gathers all rows of one CDR3 protein and keeps the most common genes and DNA. For this entry, the V and J calls and clone size follow TCRdb and not the study's own pipeline. Counted in this sample were more than 55,000 distinct CDR3 sequences; about 7.8% of them appeared once. The ten largest account for 35% to 40% of the sample.

The treatment or condition tag for this specimen amounts to: live attenuated yellow fever vaccine strain. PBMCs were isolated from peripheral blood using a standard Ficoll-Paque protocol. Dynabeads CD4 and CD8 positive selection kits were used to isolate CD4 and CD8 T-cell fractions. RNA was extracted with TriZol from bulk PBMCs, CD4 and CD8 fractions, and dextramer-positive and dextramer-negative fractions. This receptor chain uses TRBV5-1 and TRBJ2-7; TRBD2 could be the D gene, as 7 bases match. Material: CD8+ T cells sorted from PBMCs, obtained 15 days after the yellow fever booster vaccination. This clonotype was sampled from a man aged 25-45 years who received the YFV17D yellow fever vaccine. The CDR3: CASSLAVGAGAYEQYF. The DNA reads as follows: TGCGCCAGCAGCTTGGCAGTGGGGGCGGGGGCCTACGAGCAGTACTTC.